A selection of T cell receptor beta chains follows, all from one sample in a study of T cells in Graves' hyperthyroidism and ophthalmopathy. TCRdb reprocessed the multiplex PCR reads with MiXCR, giving one entry per CDR3 protein. Of 550,000 to 700,000 distinct CDR3 sequences detected, around 46% appear once; the ten largest clones hold under 20%. The source material was peripheral blood or thyroid tissue (not recorded which). The receptors were sampled from an adult woman with Graves' disease, either hyperthyroidism or ophthalmopathy (not recorded which). Both conserved end residues are part of each CDR3. The D gene is left open where the match is weak. Rows give clone size only sometimes, using once, few, many, or a class for an expanded clone.

J gene: TRBJ2-7
clone size: NA
D gene: TRBD2
V gene: TRBV7-9
CDR3 protein: CASSPDSRSGSYEQYF
CDR3 DNA: TGTGCCAGCAGTCCTGACAGTCGAAGCGGGAGTTACGAGCAGTACTTC

J gene: TRBJ1-5
clone size: once
D gene: NA
V gene: TRBV6-1
CDR3 protein: CASRVAGGPETQHF
CDR3 DNA: TGTGCCAGCCGAGTAGCGGGAGGCCCAGAGACCCAGCATTTT

J gene: TRBJ1-1
clone size: NA
D gene: NA
V gene: TRBV7-9
CDR3 protein: CASSSAKIRGGSGDAEAFF
CDR3 DNA: TGTGCCAGCAGCTCCGCCAAAATCAGAGGAGGGTCGGGGGACGCTGAAGCTTTCTTT

J gene: TRBJ1-1
clone size: NA
D gene: TRBD1
V gene: TRBV19
CDR3 protein: CASSIFQGARRTEAFF
CDR3 DNA: TGTGCCAGTAGTATATTCCAGGGGGCAAGGAGGACTGAAGCTTTCTTT

J gene: TRBJ2-5
clone size: few
D gene: TRBD1
V gene: TRBV5-1
CDR3 protein: CASSTHRGQETQYF
CDR3 DNA: TGTGCCAGCAGCACCCACAGGGGGCAAGAGACCCAGTACTTC

J gene: TRBJ2-5
clone size: NA
D gene: NA
V gene: TRBV7-8
CDR3 protein: CASSLSQKETQYF
CDR3 DNA: TGTGCCAGCAGCTTAAGTCAAAAGGAGACCCAGTACTTC

J gene: TRBJ2-5
clone size: NA
D gene: NA
V gene: TRBV6-9
CDR3 protein: CARISVTRAYQETQYF
CDR3 DNA: TGTGCCCGAATCAGTGTTACCAGGGCGTACCAAGAGACCCAGTACTTC

J gene: TRBJ1-5
clone size: many
D gene: NA
V gene: TRBV12-3/TRBV12-4
CDR3 protein: CASSFVGQPQHF
CDR3 DNA: TGTGCCAGCAGTTTCGTGGGGCAGCCCCAGCATTTT

J gene: TRBJ2-7
clone size: NA
D gene: TRBD1
V gene: TRBV2
CDR3 protein: CASSEQGDSYEQYF
CDR3 DNA: TGTGCCAGCAGTGAACAGGGGGACTCCTACGAGCAGTACTTC

J gene: TRBJ2-3
clone size: few
D gene: NA
V gene: TRBV10-3
CDR3 protein: CAISTTDTQYF
CDR3 DNA: TGTGCCATCAGTACCACAGATACGCAGTATTTT

J gene: TRBJ2-7
clone size: many
D gene: NA
V gene: TRBV9
CDR3 protein: CASSTASENSYEQYF
CDR3 DNA: TGTGCCAGCAGTACTGCTAGCGAGAATTCCTACGAGCAGTACTTC

J gene: TRBJ1-2
clone size: NA
D gene: NA
V gene: TRBV20-1
CDR3 protein: CSARGAGANYGYTF
CDR3 DNA: TGCAGTGCCAGAGGGGCAGGCGCTAACTATGGCTACACCTTC

J gene: TRBJ1-2
clone size: NA
D gene: TRBD1
V gene: TRBV25-1
CDR3 protein: CASSPTRQGASYTF
CDR3 DNA: TGTGCCAGCAGCCCCACTCGACAGGGGGCCAGCTACACCTTC

J gene: TRBJ2-5
clone size: many
D gene: TRBD1
V gene: TRBV30
CDR3 protein: CAWSDAGGGKTQYF
CDR3 DNA: TGTGCCTGGAGTGATGCAGGGGGCGGGAAGACCCAGTACTTC

J gene: TRBJ2-7
clone size: once
D gene: TRBD2
V gene: TRBV29-1
CDR3 protein: CRQGLAGANEQYF
CDR3 DNA: TGCAGACAGGGACTAGCGGGAGCAAACGAGCAGTACTTC

J gene: TRBJ1-2
clone size: many
D gene: NA
V gene: TRBV7-2
CDR3 protein: CASSLVLRDLTYGYTF
CDR3 DNA: TGTGCCAGCAGCTTAGTGTTACGGGACCTCACCTATGGCTACACCTTC

J gene: TRBJ1-3
clone size: many
D gene: NA
V gene: TRBV10-3
CDR3 protein: CATRGGALYSSGNTIYF
CDR3 DNA: TGTGCCACACGAGGGGGGGCCTTATACTCCTCTGGAAACACCATATATTTT

J gene: TRBJ2-7
clone size: NA
D gene: TRBD2
V gene: TRBV5-1
CDR3 protein: CTSSTGGLAGGEQYF
CDR3 DNA: TGCACCAGCAGCACCGGTGGACTAGCTGGCGGCGAGCAGTACTTC

J gene: TRBJ1-1
clone size: NA
D gene: NA
V gene: TRBV12-3/TRBV12-4
CDR3 protein: CASSPWARRGTEAFF
CDR3 DNA: TGTGCCAGCAGTCCTTGGGCCAGAAGGGGCACTGAAGCTTTCTTT

J gene: TRBJ2-2
clone size: many
D gene: NA
V gene: TRBV9
CDR3 protein: CASTTGAYTGELFF
CDR3 DNA: TGTGCCAGCACAACGGGAGCGTACACCGGGGAGCTGTTTTTT